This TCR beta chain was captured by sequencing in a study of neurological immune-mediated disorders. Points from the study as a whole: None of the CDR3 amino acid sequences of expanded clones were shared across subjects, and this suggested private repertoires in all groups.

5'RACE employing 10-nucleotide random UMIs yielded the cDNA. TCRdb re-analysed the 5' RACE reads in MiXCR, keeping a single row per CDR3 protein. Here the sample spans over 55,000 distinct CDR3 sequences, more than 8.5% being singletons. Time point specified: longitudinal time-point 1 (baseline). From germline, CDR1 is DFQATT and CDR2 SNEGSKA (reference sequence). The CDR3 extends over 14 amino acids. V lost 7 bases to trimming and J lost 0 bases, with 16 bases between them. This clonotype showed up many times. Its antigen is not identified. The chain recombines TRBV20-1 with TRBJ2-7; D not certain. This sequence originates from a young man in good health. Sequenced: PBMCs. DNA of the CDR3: TGCAGTGGGAAAACGGGCCTTAGCTCCTACGAGCAGTACTTC. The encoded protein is CSGKTGLSSYEQYF.